This TCR beta chain originates from a study of neurological immune-mediated disorders. The making of cDNA relied on 5'RACE with 10-nucleotide random UMIs. Whenever a sequencing run was performed, it yielded over 190 million TCR-beta sequences from 15-18 subjects. TCRdb re-called the 5' RACE reads through MiXCR, storing one row per CDR3 protein. The sample lists about 43,000 distinct CDR3 sequences; 10% to 15% were seen once. The ends were cut back, 0 bases at V and 6 bases at J, with 12 bases in the middle. Germline values: CDR1 MNHEY, CDR2 SVGAGI. The CDR3 is 15 amino acids. This clonotype was counted many times.

The sequenced sample was PBMCs. This receptor was identified in a female donor in good health. This rearrangement joins TRBV6-5 to TRBJ2-1; D call uncertain. CDR3 in DNA: TGTGCCAGCAGTTACTCCTCGGATAGGCGCAATGAGCAGTTCTTC. Its translation: CASSYSSDRRNEQFF.